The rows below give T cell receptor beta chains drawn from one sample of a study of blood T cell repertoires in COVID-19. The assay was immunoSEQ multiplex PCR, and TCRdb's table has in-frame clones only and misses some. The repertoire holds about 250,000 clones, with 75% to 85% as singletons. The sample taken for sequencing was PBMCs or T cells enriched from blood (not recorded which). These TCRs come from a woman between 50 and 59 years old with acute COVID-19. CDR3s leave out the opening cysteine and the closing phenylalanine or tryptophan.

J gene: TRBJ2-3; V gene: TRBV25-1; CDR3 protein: ASAGTGLQDTQY
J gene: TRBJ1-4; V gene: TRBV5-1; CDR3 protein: ASKKGTGNEKLF
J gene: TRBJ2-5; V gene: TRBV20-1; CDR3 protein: SASSGGGTTTQY
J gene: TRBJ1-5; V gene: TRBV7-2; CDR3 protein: ASSSGQGISSNQPQH
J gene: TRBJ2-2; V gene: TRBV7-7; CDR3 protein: ASSGPRGTGELF
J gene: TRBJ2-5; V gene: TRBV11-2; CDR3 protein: ASSLGAGGQQETQY
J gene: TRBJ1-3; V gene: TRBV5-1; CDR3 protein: ASSFGDNSGNTIY
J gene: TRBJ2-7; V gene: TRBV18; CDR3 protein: ASSPQGAYEQY
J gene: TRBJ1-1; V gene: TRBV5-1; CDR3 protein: ASSLEQGGNTEAF
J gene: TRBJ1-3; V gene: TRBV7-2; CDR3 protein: ASSEWGQGNTIY
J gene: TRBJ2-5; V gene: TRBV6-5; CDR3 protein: ASSYSRTIQETQY
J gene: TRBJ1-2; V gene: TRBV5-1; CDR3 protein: ASSLGRTNYGYT
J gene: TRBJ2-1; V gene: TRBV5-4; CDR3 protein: ASSTRQGDKQF
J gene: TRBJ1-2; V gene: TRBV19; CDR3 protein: ASRMAPTADYGYT
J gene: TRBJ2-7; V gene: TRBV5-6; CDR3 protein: ASSSPGQGESYEQY
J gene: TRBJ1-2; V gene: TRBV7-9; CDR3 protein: ASSSTGYYGYT
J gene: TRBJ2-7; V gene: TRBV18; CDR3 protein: ASSPLSGQSYEQY
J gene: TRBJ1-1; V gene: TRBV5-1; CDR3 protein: ASNRDRDTEAF
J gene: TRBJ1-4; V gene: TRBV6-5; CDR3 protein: ASSSFRGEKLF
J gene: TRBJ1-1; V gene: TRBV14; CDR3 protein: ASSLSGFWGMNTEAF
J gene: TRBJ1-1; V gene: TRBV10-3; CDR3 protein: AISNRDSEAF
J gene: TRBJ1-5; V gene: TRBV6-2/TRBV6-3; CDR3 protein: ASSSSPGTGGARSSQPQH
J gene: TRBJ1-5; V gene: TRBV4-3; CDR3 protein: ASSQDGGRQPQH
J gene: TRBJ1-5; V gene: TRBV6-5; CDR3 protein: ASSYSSRLHQPQH
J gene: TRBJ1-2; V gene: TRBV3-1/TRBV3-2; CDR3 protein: ASSQDFGGPYGYT
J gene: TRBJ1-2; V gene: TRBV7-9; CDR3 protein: AGYRDRGPNYGYT
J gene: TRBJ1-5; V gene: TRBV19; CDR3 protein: ASSLTPYSNQPQH
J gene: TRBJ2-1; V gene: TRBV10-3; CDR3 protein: AISPPVGREQF